This TCR beta chain originates from a study of cytomegalovirus exposure and HLA in healthy donors (dated by TCRdb to about 2017). Regarding the study in general: According to a later analysis, the 120 or so validation repertoires were produced on the same platform as the roughly 720 repertoires of the first cohort. The aim of the study was to test whether cataloging public T cell receptors could identify signatures of past pathogen exposure. To predict cytomegalovirus infection status, the study combined high-throughput TCR immunosequencing, statistical association of individual TCRs with disease status, and machine learning. Along with the approximately 650-subject first cohort, a separate validation cohort of approximately 110 different subjects was used.

The library was made by the immunoSEQ multiplex PCR assay. The paper's data handling went like this. A statistical classification framework was developed to diagnose cytomegalovirus status using the catalog of TCR beta chain sequences. The table was pulled from immuneACCESS by TCRdb, which kept in-frame rearrangements only. Such tables lose some clones; where checked, under half of the loss comes from unresolved V genes, and the rest has no known cause. V, J and clone size are taken as reported in that table, and D and trimming were inferred from the DNA itself. The sample includes 150,000 to 200,000 clones, with around 82% observed a single time. The leading ten clones occupy roughly 2.8% of the sample. Details on this clone: The target of this receptor is not known. No clone much larger than this one lies a single base away; base qualities are absent.

Beyond this particular receptor, the publication reports: In vitro tests confirmed that three of the cytomegalovirus-associated TCR beta chains recognize cytomegalovirus antigens. Across donors, most TCR sequences were observed very rarely, whereas some public TCRs were present in many individuals. The study listed approximately 150 TCR beta chains as associated with cytomegalovirus. Subsequent analysis determined that TCRs grouped into clusters in the first cohort also showed a tendency toward co-occurrence across the approximately 110 validation repertoires, and approximately 94% of cluster scores exceeded 0. All 120 or so repertoires were used to score co-occurrence in the validation cohort in a later analysis, because that analysis had no HLA typing for the cohort. Cytomegalovirus status was reported to be diagnosed by the classifier with high specificity and sensitivity in both the original and validation cohorts. The authors suggested that the approach could potentially be extended to other disease states and immunological phenotypes.

Donors formed part of the validation cohort, which comprised over a hundred subjects and was distinct from the first cohort of roughly 600 subjects. V and J are truncated by 0 bases and 9 bases respectively, leaving an intervening sequence of 13 bases. Reading from cysteine to phenylalanine, the CDR3 counts 14 amino acids. Just CDR3 DNA is preserved here, 42 bases in frame from base 1. CDR1 is given as SGHRS and CDR2 as YFSETQ, both from the germline V gene. The chain is assembled from TRBV5-1 and TRBJ1-5; confidence is insufficient to name the D gene. Specimen: PBMCs. The sequence was collected from a woman aged 18-35 years in good health and CMV-seropositive. The CDR3 in this case is CASSLDGGRGPQHF. The nucleotides are TGCGCCAGCAGCTTGGACGGCGGCCGTGGGCCCCAGCATTTT.